Listed here are 22 T cell receptor beta chains from one sample, sequenced in a study of T cell responses to AZD1222 COVID-19 vaccine. The assay was immunoSEQ multiplex PCR, and TCRdb's table has in-frame clones only and misses some. The data contain 55,000 to 60,000 clones, about 85% of them singletons. Specimen: peripheral blood, collected on day 0 of MenACWY control vaccination. Source of these receptors: an adult in good health.

The chain combines TRBV7-8 with TRBJ2-5; a possible D gene is TRBD2 (6 bases). The CDR3 has 13 residues. Trimming pared 5 bases from V and 6 bases from J, leaving 13 bases between. From germline, CDR1 is SGHVS and CDR2 FQNEAQ. The CDR3 sequence: CASSLMTRQTQYF. As DNA, the CDR3 is TGTGCCAGCAGCCTGATGACTAGACAGACCCAGTACTTC.

This chain uses TRBV4-3 with TRBJ2-1, with a tentative D call TRBD1 (6 bases). The V gene lost 0 bases and the J gene lost 4 bases, with 13 bases spanning the gap. The CDR3 loop spans 16 amino acids. Germline lookup yields CDR1 LGHNA and CDR2 YSLEER. In DNA, the CDR3 is TGCGCCAGCAGCCAAGAAGGACAGCTGTATTACAATGAGCAGTTCTTC. It encodes CASSQEGQLYYNEQFF.

The gene calls are TRBV19 and TRBJ2-7, with TRBD1 as a possible D gene (6 bases). Looked up from germline, CDR1 is LNHDA and CDR2 is SQIVND (reference sequence). Trimming took off 3 bases at V and 13 bases at J, with 22 bases between the two ends. This CDR3 region has 14 residues. The CDR3 coding sequence is TGTGCCAGTAGTATTCACAGGGAAACCTCGACCCTATACTTC. This translates into CASSIHRETSTLYF. Based on the CDR3 plus reference TRBV19 and TRBJ2-7, the full variable domain is DGGITQSPKYLFRKEGQNVTLSCEQNLNHDAMYWYRQDPGQGLRLIYYSQIVNDFQKGDIAEGYSVSREKKESFPLTVTSAQKNPTAFYLCASSIHRETSTLYFGPGTRLTVT.

The chain carries TRBV27 and TRBJ2-3, with 9 nucleotides matching TRBD1. The CDR3 covers 15 residues. Trimming at V came to 6 bases and at J to 1 base, leaving 5 bases not matched to a gene. Per germline, CDR1 MNHEY and CDR2 SMNVEV (reference sequence). This CDR3 reads CASRTGGSGTDTQYF. The CDR3 nucleotides are TGTGCCAGCAGGACAGGGGGTTCGGGCACAGATACGCAGTATTTT.

The chain is built from TRBV7-2 and TRBJ1-4, with unresolved D. Per the germline V gene, CDR1 is SGHTA and CDR2 is FQGNSA. This CDR3 region has 14 residues. Trimming removed 8 bases from V and 5 bases from J, with 15 bases in between. CDR3 amino acids: CASSRGLVNEKLFF. The CDR3 coding sequence is TGTGCCAGCTCTCGCGGGCTTGTGAATGAAAAACTGTTTTTT.

This chain joins TRBV5-4 and TRBJ1-1, with 8 positions matching TRBD1. The CDR3 is made up of 16 amino acids. The germline V gene encodes CDR1 SGHNT and CDR2 YYREEE (reference sequence). V dropped 3 bases and J dropped 3; count of bases not matched to a gene: 10. The CDR3 DNA reads TGTGCCAGCAGCTCCCCGACAGGGGTGATGGACACTGAAGCTTTCTTT. It yields the protein CASSSPTGVMDTEAFF.

In DNA, the CDR3 is TGTGCCAGCAGCTTAGACCGTGGGGGGGCCAGCTCCTACGAGCAGTACTTC. Translated: CASSLDRGGASSYEQYF. V gene TRBV7-9 combines with J gene TRBJ2-7; perhaps TRBD2 as D (7 bases). Per germline, CDR1 SEHNR and CDR2 FQNEAQ (reference sequence). The V end was cut by 1 base, the J end by 0 bases, with 16 bases between. This CDR3 region has 17 residues.

The chain couples TRBV5-3 to TRBJ2-5; D is ambiguous. TRBV5-3 is an ORF, with its function uncertain. Trimming took 1 base from V and 5 from J, leaving 15 bases between them. The CDR3 runs 15 residues. The CDR3 DNA is TGTGCCAGAAGCTTGAGTGACAAGGCCGTGGAGACCCAGTACTTC. It yields the protein CARSLSDKAVETQYF.

This clone was found a few times. CDR3 coding DNA: TGTGCCAGCAGCTTGGGGGCCACGAACACCGGGGAGCTGTTTTTT. Its translation: CASSLGATNTGELFF. The gene calls are TRBV5-8 and TRBJ2-2; D is unresolved. This CDR3 is built from 15 residues. V gave up 0 bases and J gave up 0 bases, with 6 bases separating them. Germline CDR1 SGHTS, CDR2 YDEGEE.

The chain uses TRBV25-1 and TRBJ2-3, with a weak D call TRBD1 (6 bases). The CDR3 covers 17 residues. Germline V gene sequence: CDR1 MGHDK, CDR2 SYGVNS. Trimming cost V 1 base and J 6 bases, with 20 bases left between them. CDR3 in amino acids: CASSELSQGPIVDTQYF. Written as DNA, the CDR3 is TGTGCCAGCAGTGAATTGAGTCAGGGGCCGATCGTCGATACGCAGTATTTT.

V and J are TRBV20-1 and TRBJ2-5, with D hard to call. Per germline, CDR1 DFQATT and CDR2 SNEGSKA (reference sequence). V lost 5 bases and J lost 7, with 11 bases in between. The CDR3 spans 11 residues. The CDR3 DNA sequence: TGCAGTGCTTACTCTCCGGGGACCCAGTACTTC. This gives the protein CSAYSPGTQYF.

The J gene is TRBJ2-7, the V gene TRBV7-2, with TRBD2 matching over 8 bases. Germline V gene data show CDR1 as SGHTA and CDR2 as FQGNSA. J was trimmed by 4 bases and V by 1 base; bases with no gene match: 6. The CDR3 spans 15 residues. The CDR3, as DNA: TGTGCCAGCAGCTTAGGAGGTACTAGCGGATACGAGCAGTACTTC. This codes for CASSLGGTSGYEQYF.

The V gene is TRBV28, the J gene TRBJ1-4, with TRBD1 matching over 7 bases. The CDR3 length is 14 residues. V gave up 5 bases and J gave up 8 bases; unmatched junction bases: 8. Germline lookup yields CDR1 MDHEN and CDR2 SYDVKM. The CDR3 DNA sequence: TGTGCCAGCAGTCCGACAGGGTTGGGAGAAAAACTGTTTTTT. It is translated as CASSPTGLGEKLFF.

The genes are TRBV6-2 or TRBV6-3 and TRBJ2-5, with 9 bases aligning to TRBD1. The CDR3 contains 15 residues. Germline assignment: CDR1 MNHEY and CDR2 SVGEGT. V was pared by 4 bases and J by 5 bases, with 8 bases of the junction left unmatched. CDR3 nucleotides: TGTGCCAGCAGTTCCCACGGGACAGGGAGGGAGACCCAGTACTTC. This gives the protein CASSSHGTGRETQYF.

The rearrangement joins TRBV4-1 to TRBJ1-2; D remains unclear. The germline V gene has CDR1 MGHRA and CDR2 YSYEKL. V dropped 1 base and J dropped 6 bases, with 3 bases sitting between them. The CDR3 has 11 residues. The CDR3 region has the DNA TGCGCCAGCAGCCAAGGTAATGGCTACACCTTC. The encoded protein is CASSQGNGYTF.

The chain carries TRBV18 and TRBJ2-2, with D possibly TRBD2 on 6 matching bases. The CDR3 is made up of 15 amino acids. Germline V lookup: CDR1 KGHSH, CDR2 LQKENI. Trimming pared 3 bases from V and 0 bases from J, leaving 8 bases between. In DNA form, the CDR3 reads TGTGCCAGCTCACCGGGGACTTCGAACACCGGGGAGCTGTTTTTT. It encodes CASSPGTSNTGELFF.

This clone was seen a handful of times. The chain links TRBV24-1 to TRBJ2-1; D remains ambiguous. There are 15 residues in the CDR3. Deletions cut 1 base from V and 0 bases from J, with 6 bases between. The germline V gene has CDR1 KGHDR and CDR2 SFDVKD. CDR3: CATSDLSNSYNEQFF. The CDR3 DNA reads TGTGCCACCAGTGATTTATCCAACTCCTACAATGAGCAGTTCTTC.

The chain joins TRBV9 to TRBJ1-6; no definite D call. This CDR3 is built from 15 residues. The V gene lost 3 bases and the J gene lost 7 bases, with 14 bases spanning the gap. The germline V gene encodes CDR1 SGDLS and CDR2 YYNGEE. The CDR3: CASSANTNRNSPLHF. CDR3 DNA sequence: TGTGCCAGCAGCGCAAACACGAACCGCAATTCACCCCTCCACTTT. The whole variable domain, remainder taken from reference TRBV9 and TRBJ1-6, is DSGVTQTPKHLITATGQRVTLRCSPRSGDLSVYWYQQSLDQGLQFLIQYYNGEERAKGNILERFSAQQFPDLHSELNLSSLELGDSALYFCASSANTNRNSPLHFGNGTRLTVT.

This clone showed up just once. The gene calls are TRBV18 and TRBJ2-1, with no clear D. V was clipped by 3 bases and J by 5 bases, with 20 bases between them. The CDR3 sequence is 17 residues long. The germline gives CDR1 KGHSH, CDR2 LQKENI. CDR3 protein: CASSPLPPVRTNNEQFF. The CDR3 DNA is TGTGCCAGCTCACCTCTGCCCCCCGTCCGGACGAACAATGAGCAGTTCTTC.

The chain is built from TRBV7-3 and TRBJ1-6; 9 nucleotides line up with TRBD1. This CDR3 is 15 amino acids long. Germline V gives CDR1 SGHTA, CDR2 FQGTGA. The V segment lost 6 bases and the J segment 10 bases; nucleotides outside the gene matches: 10. Here the CDR3 reads CASRATGGIGSPLHF. The CDR3, as DNA: TGTGCCAGCAGAGCGACAGGGGGTATAGGGTCACCCCTCCACTTT.

The chain recombines TRBV4-2 with TRBJ2-7; D may be TRBD1 or TRBD2 (5 bases each). V lost 4 bases, J lost 0 bases, and 10 bases lay in between. Germline V gene lookup returns CDR1 LGHNA and CDR2 YNFKEQ. This CDR3 is built from 14 residues. CDR3 bases: TGTGCCAGCAGCCCGGGACGGTACTCCTACGAGCAGTACTTC. Its protein is CASSPGRYSYEQYF.

The chain joins TRBV10-3 to TRBJ2-2; D is unresolved. This CDR3 has 17 amino acids. V lost 0 bases to trimming and J lost 2 bases, with 13 bases between them. Germline-derived CDR1 and CDR2 are ENHRY and SYGVKD. CDR3 in amino acids: CAISESMTRPNTGELFF. CDR3 sequence (DNA): TGTGCCATCAGTGAGTCGATGACTCGTCCTAACACCGGGGAGCTGTTTTTT.